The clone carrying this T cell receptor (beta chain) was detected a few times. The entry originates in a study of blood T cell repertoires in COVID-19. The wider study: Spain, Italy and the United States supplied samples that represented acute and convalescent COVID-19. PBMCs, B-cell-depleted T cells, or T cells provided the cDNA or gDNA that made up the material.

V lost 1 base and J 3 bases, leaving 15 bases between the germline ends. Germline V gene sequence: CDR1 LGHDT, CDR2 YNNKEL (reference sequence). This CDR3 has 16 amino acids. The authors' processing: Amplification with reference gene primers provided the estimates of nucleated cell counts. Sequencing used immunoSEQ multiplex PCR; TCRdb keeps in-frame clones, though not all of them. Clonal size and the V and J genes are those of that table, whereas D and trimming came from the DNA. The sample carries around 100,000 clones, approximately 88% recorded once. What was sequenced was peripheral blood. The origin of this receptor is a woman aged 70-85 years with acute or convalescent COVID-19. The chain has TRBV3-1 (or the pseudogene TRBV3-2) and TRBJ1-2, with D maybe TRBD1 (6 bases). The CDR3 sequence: CASSQVRQAGDYGYTF. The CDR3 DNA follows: TGTGCCAGCAGCCAAGTTCGACAGGCCGGCGACTATGGCTACACCTTC.